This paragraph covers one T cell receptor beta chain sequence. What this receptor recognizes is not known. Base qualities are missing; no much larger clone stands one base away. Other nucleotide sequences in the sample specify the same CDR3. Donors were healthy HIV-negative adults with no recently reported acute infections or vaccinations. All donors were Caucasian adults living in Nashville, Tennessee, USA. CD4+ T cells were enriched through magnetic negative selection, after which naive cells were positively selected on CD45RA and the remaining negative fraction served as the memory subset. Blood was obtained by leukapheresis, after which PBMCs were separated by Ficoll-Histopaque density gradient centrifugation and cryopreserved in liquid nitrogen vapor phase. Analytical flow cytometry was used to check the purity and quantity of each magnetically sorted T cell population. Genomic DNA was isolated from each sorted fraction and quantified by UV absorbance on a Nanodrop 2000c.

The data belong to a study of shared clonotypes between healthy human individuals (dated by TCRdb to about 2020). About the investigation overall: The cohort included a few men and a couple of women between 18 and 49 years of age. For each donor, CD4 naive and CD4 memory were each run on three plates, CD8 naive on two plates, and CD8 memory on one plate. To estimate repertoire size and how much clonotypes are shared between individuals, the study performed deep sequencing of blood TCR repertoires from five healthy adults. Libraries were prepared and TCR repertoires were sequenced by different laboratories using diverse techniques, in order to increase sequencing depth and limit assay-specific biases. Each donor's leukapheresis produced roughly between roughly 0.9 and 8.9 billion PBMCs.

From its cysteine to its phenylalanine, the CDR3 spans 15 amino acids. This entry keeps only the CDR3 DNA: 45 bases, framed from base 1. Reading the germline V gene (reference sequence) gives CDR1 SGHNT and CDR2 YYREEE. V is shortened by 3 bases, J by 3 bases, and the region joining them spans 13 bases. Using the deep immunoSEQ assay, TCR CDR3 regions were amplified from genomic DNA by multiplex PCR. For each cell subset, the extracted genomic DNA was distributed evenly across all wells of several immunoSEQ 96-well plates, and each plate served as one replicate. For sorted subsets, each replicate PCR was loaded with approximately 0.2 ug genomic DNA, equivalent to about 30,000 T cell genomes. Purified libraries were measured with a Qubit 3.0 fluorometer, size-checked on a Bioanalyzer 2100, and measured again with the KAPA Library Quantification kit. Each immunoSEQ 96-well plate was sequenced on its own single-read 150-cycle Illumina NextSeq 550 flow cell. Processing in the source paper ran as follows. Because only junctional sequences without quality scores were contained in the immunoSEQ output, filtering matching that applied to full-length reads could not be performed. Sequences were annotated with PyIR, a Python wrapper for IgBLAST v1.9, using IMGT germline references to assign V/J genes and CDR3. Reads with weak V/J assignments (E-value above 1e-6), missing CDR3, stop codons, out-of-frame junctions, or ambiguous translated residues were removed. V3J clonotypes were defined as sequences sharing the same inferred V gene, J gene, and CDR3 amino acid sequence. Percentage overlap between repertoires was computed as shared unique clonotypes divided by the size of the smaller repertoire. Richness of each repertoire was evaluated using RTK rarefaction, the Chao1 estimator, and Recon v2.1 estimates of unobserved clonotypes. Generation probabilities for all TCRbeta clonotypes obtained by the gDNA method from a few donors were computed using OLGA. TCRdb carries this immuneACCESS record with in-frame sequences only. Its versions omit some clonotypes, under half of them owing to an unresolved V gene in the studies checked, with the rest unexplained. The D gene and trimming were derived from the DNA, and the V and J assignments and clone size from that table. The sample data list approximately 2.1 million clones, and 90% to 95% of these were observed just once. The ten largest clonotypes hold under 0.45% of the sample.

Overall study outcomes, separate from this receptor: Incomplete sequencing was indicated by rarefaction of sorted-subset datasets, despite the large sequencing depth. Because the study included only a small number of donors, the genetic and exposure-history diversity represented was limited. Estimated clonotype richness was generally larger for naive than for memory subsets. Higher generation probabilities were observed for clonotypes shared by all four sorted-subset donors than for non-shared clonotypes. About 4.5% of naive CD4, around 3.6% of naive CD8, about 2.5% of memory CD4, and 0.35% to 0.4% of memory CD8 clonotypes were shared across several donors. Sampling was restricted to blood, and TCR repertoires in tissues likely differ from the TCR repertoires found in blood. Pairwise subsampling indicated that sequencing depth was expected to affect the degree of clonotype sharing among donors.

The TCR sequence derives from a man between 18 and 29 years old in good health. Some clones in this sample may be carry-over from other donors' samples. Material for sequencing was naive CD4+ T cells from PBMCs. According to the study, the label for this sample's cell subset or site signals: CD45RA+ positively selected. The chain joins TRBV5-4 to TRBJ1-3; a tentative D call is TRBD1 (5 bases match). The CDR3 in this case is CASSSGGGSGNTIYF. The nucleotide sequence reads TGTGCCAGCAGCTCTGGGGGAGGCAGTGGAAACACCATATATTTT. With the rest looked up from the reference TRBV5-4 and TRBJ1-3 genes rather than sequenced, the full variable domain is ETGVTQSPTHLIKTRGQQVTLRCSSQSGHNTVSWYQQALGQGPQFIFQYYREEENGRGNFPPRFSGLQFPNYSSELNVNALELDDSALYLCASSSGGGSGNTIYFGEGSWLTVV.